The 19 T cell receptor beta chains below were found in one sample sequenced in a study of blood T cell repertoires in COVID-19. Sequenced by immunoSEQ multiplex PCR; TCRdb stores in-frame clones only, minus some. Of about 280,000 clones detected, 85% appear once; the ten largest clones hold 2% to 3%. The specimen was PBMCs or T cells enriched from blood (not recorded which). These receptor sequences come from a woman aged 45 to 65 who had recovered from COVID-19.

This clone was counted once. The chain joins TRBV12-3 or TRBV12-4 to TRBJ1-2; no definite D call. Trimming shortened V by 3 bases and J by 4 bases, and 9 bases separated the two germline ends. CDR3 size: 13 residues. The CDR3 here is CASSFARGYGYTF. DNA of the CDR3: TGTGCCAGCAGTTTTGCGCGGGGCTATGGCTACACCTTC.

The V and J genes are TRBV24-1 and TRBJ2-5; 8 nucleotides align to TRBD2. Germline assignment: CDR1 KGHDR and CDR2 SFDVKD. The trim removed 6 bases at V and 1 base at J, leaving 3 bases unmatched. The CDR3 spans 14 residues. CDR3 sequence: CATSSGGTQETQYF. CDR3 nucleotides: TGTGCCACCAGTAGCGGGGGAACCCAAGAGACCCAGTACTTC.

The J gene is TRBJ2-7, the V gene TRBV2; possible D gene TRBD1, 5 bases. The CDR3 covers 13 residues. Germline CDR1 and CDR2: SNHLY and FYNNEI. V was pared by 10 bases and J by 2 bases, with 15 bases between. The CDR3 loop is CATRPGLTYEQYF. In DNA, the CDR3 is TGTGCCACCCGGCCAGGGTTGACCTACGAGCAGTACTTC.

This clone was observed a handful of times. The rearrangement uses TRBV20-1 and TRBJ2-7, with 10 nucleotides matching TRBD1. With V trimmed by 6 bases and J by 4 bases, 9 bases remained unmatched. CDR1 and CDR2 from the germline V gene are DFQATT and SNEGSKA (reference sequence). This CDR3 is built from 14 residues. CDR3 DNA: TGCAGTGCCAGTTCCGGGACAGGGGATTACGAGCAGTACTTC. As protein: CSASSGTGDYEQYF.

The chain combines TRBV29-1 with TRBJ2-7; the match to TRBD2 covers 10 bases. V lost 0 bases and J lost 3; bases outside the gene matches: 2. The CDR3 spans 14 residues. Germline loops: CDR1 SQVTM, CDR2 ANQGSEA. The DNA for the CDR3 is TGCAGCGTTGAAGAGTCTAGCGGGAGCTACGAGCAGTACTTC. This encodes CSVEESSGSYEQYF.

This chain uses TRBV18 with TRBJ1-3; TRBD1 aligns across 7 bases. In germline, CDR1 is KGHSH, CDR2 LQKENI. There are 16 residues in the CDR3. The V gene end was trimmed by 6 bases and the J gene end by 0 bases; junction bases not matched to a gene: 8. CDR3 residues: CASSESDRSSGNTIYF. The CDR3 DNA reads TGTGCCAGCTCGGAGTCGGACAGGAGCTCTGGAAACACCATATATTTT.

This clone was seen a few times. V usage is TRBV18 and J usage is TRBJ1-6, with a tentative D call TRBD1 (6 bases). Trimming shortened V by 2 bases and J by 7 bases, and 12 bases separated the two germline ends. The germline CDR1 and CDR2 sequences are KGHSH and LQKENI. The CDR3 consists of 15 residues. The CDR3 DNA is TGTGCCAGCTCACCAGGGGCAGGGGTCAATTCACCCCTCCACTTT. Translated, it gives CASSPGAGVNSPLHF.

CDR3 in DNA: TGTGCCAGCAGCTCTCAGACAGGGGAGGGCTATGGCTACACCTTC. It yields the protein CASSSQTGEGYGYTF. This chain uses TRBV7-2 with TRBJ1-2; 8 bases match TRBD1. Trimming removed 4 bases from V and 4 bases from J; junction bases left unmatched: 8. The CDR3 is 15 residues long. CDR1 is SGHTA and CDR2 is FQGNSA in the germline V gene.

This sequence joins TRBV7-2 and TRBJ2-1, with 8 bases aligning to TRBD2. Trimming removed 6 bases from V and 1 base from J; junction bases left unmatched: 11. CDR1 is SGHTA and CDR2 is FQGNSA in the germline V gene. This CDR3 region has 17 residues. CDR3 nucleotides: TGTGCCAGCAGTTCACAGCGAGCGGGGGCATCCTACAATGAGCAGTTCTTC. Its translation is CASSSQRAGASYNEQFF.

The gene calls are TRBV11-1 and TRBJ1-6; 9 positions agree with TRBD1. The V gene's germline CDR1 is SGHAT and CDR2 FQDESV (reference sequence). The J segment lost 13 bases and the V segment lost 5 bases, leaving 3 bases of the junction unmatched. The CDR3 is 12 residues long. Here the CDR3 DNA reads TGTGCCAGCAGCCCAACAGGGGGCCCCCTCCACTTT. Residues: CASSPTGGPLHF.

The chain is built from TRBV5-1 and TRBJ2-3; possibly TRBD1 for D (5 bases). Germline V gene lookup returns CDR1 SGHRS and CDR2 YFSETQ. Trimming cost V 4 bases and J 2 bases, with 14 bases left between them. The CDR3 has 15 amino acids. CDR3 coding DNA: TGCGCCAGCAGCGAGTCTTGGGGCTCCACAGATACGCAGTATTTT. Encoded protein: CASSESWGSTDTQYF.

The chain is built from TRBV5-4 and TRBJ2-3; the D gene is possibly TRBD2 (5 bases). V was clipped by 4 bases and J by 6 bases, with 24 bases between them. The CDR3 spans 17 residues. CDR1 SGHNT and CDR2 YYREEE come from the germline V gene (reference sequence). The CDR3 loop is CASSKLSLSQGGDTQYF. The CDR3 bases are TGTGCCAGCAGCAAACTTAGTCTATCCCAAGGCGGGGATACGCAGTATTTT.

The sample holds a few counts of this clone. The V gene is TRBV19, the J gene TRBJ1-5; D unresolved. This CDR3 comprises 11 residues. V was cut by 3 bases and J by 9 bases, with 6 bases left in between. Germline CDR1 reads LNHDA; CDR2 reads SQIVND (reference sequence). The CDR3 DNA is TGTGCCAGTAGTATTAGTGGGCCCCAGCATTTT. Encoded protein: CASSISGPQHF.

This clone has just a few counts. This chain joins TRBV7-8 and TRBJ1-2; TRBD1 is a possible D gene (6 bases). The V end was cut by 2 bases, the J end by 3 bases, with 16 bases between. Looked up from germline, CDR1 is SGHVS and CDR2 is FQNEAQ. There are 16 residues in the CDR3. This CDR3 reads CASSLREAGTYYGYTF. For the CDR3, the DNA is TGTGCCAGCAGCTTAAGGGAAGCCGGGACATACTATGGCTACACCTTC.

This chain links TRBV24-1 with TRBJ2-1, with TRBD1 as a possible D gene (5 bases). Germline-derived CDR1 and CDR2 are KGHDR and SFDVKD. CDR3 length: 12 residues. V was cut by 7 bases and J by 7 bases, with 10 bases left in between. CDR3 sequence: CATRGRYNEQFF. The CDR3, as DNA: TGTGCCACCAGGGGGCGCTATAATGAGCAGTTCTTC.

The V call is TRBV30, the J call TRBJ1-2; the match to TRBD1 covers 7 bases. The V and J ends lost 2 bases and 8 bases, in that order; junction bases with no gene match: 5. The CDR3 spans 12 residues. Per germline, CDR1 GTSNPN and CDR2 SVGIG (reference sequence). CDR3 DNA: TGTGCCTGGAGTAGAGGGGACAGCGGCTACACCTTC. It is translated as CAWSRGDSGYTF.

This sequence joins TRBV30 and TRBJ1-2, with 9 bases fitting TRBD1. The germline V gene encodes CDR1 GTSNPN and CDR2 SVGIG (reference sequence). The CDR3 totals 12 residues. DNA of the CDR3: TGTGCAATTGAGGGACAGGGTCATGGCTACACCTTC. Translating gives CAIEGQGHGYTF.

The chain recombines TRBV30 with TRBJ2-7; D may be TRBD1 (5 bases). The CDR3 consists of 12 residues. The germline CDR1 and CDR2 sequences are GTSNPN and SVGIG (reference sequence). Trimming removed 3 bases from V and 4 bases from J, with 10 bases in between. DNA of the CDR3: TGTGCCTGGAGGAGGCAGGGTTACGAGCAGTACTTC. It codes for CAWRRQGYEQYF.

This chain links TRBV5-4 with TRBJ1-4, with unresolved D. This CDR3 comprises 15 residues. Trimming shortened V by 0 bases and J by 4 bases, and 10 bases separated the two germline ends. Germline assignment: CDR1 SGHNT and CDR2 YYREEE (reference sequence). DNA of the CDR3: TGTGCCAGCAGCTTGGATCGGGGTCTTAATGAAAAACTGTTTTTT. Residues: CASSLDRGLNEKLFF.